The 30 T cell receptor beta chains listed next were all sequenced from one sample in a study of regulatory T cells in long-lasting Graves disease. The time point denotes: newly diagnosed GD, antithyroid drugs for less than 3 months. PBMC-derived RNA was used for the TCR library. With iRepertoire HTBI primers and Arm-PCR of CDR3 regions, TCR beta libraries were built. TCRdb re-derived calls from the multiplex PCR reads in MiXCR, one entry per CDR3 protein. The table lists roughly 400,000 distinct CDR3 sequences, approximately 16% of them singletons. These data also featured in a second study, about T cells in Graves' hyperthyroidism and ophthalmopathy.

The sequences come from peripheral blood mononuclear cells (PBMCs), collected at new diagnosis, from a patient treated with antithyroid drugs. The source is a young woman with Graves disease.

The CDR3 sequence: CSANHRRQGAFGYTF. The CDR3 nucleotides read TGCAGTGCTAACCACCGACGACAGGGGGCGTTTGGCTACACCTTC. The rearrangement joins TRBV20-1 to TRBJ1-2, with 10 bases lining up with TRBD1. Trimming at V came to 4 bases and at J to 7 bases, leaving 12 bases not matched to a gene. The CDR3 consists of 15 residues. CDR1 and CDR2 from the germline V gene are DFQATT and SNEGSKA (reference sequence).

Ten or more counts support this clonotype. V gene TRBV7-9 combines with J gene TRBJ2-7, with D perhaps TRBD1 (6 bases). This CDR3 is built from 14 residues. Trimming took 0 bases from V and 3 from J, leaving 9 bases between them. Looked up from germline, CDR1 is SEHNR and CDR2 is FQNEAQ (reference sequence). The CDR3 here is CASSLAGQHYEQYF. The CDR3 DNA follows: TGTGCCAGCAGCTTAGCGGGACAACACTACGAGCAGTACTTC.

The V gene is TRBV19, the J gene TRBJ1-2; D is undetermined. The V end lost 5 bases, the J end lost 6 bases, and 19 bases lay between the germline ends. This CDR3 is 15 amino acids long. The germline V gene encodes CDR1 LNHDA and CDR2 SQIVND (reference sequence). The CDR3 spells CASSRRREDAHGYTF. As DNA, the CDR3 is TGTGCCAGTAGTCGGAGGAGAGAAGATGCCCATGGCTACACCTTC.

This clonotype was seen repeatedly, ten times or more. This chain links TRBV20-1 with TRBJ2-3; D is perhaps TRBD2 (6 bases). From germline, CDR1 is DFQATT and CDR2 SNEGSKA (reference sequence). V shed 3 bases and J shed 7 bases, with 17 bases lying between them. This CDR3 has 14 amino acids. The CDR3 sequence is CSARRGGRSNTQYF. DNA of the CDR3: TGCAGTGCTAGGAGGGGAGGAAGATCAAATACGCAGTATTTT.

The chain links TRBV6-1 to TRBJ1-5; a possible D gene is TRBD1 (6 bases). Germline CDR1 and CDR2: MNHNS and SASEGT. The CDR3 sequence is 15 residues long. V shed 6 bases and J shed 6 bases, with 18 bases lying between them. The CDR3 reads CASRGAGGNGQPQHF. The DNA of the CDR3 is TGTGCCAGCAGGGGGGCCGGGGGAAACGGTCAGCCCCAGCATTTT.

This CDR3 is CASSAARYNEQFF. The CDR3, as DNA: TGTGCCAGCAGTGCGGCTAGATACAATGAGCAGTTCTTC. The rearrangement uses TRBV2 and TRBJ2-1; D ambiguous. Germline V CDR1 and CDR2: SNHLY, FYNNEI. The CDR3 contains 13 residues. V gave up 4 bases and J gave up 4 bases, with 8 bases separating them.

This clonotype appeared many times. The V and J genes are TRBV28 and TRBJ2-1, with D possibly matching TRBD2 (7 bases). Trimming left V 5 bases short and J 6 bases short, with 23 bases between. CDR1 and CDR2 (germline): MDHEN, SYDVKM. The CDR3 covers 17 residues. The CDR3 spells CASSQGRVAGDSNEQFF. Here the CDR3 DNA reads TGTGCCAGCAGTCAGGGGAGGGTAGCGGGCGATTCCAATGAGCAGTTCTTC.

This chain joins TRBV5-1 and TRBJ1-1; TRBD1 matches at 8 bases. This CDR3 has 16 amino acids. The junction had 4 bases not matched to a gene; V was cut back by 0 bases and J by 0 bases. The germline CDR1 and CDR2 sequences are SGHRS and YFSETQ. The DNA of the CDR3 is TGCGCCAGCAGCTTGGATCAGGGGGCAATGAACACTGAAGCTTTCTTT. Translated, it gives CASSLDQGAMNTEAFF. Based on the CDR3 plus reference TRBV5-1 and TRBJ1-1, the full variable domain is KAGVTQTPRYLIKTRGQQVTLSCSPISGHRSVSWYQQTPGQGLQFLFEYFSETQRNKGNFPGRFSGRQFSNSRSEMNVSTLELGDSALYLCASSLDQGAMNTEAFFGQGTRLTVV.

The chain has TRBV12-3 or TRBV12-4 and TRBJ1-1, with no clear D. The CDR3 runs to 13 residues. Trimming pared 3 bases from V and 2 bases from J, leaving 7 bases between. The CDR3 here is CASSFGPNTEAFF. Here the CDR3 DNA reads TGTGCCAGCAGTTTTGGGCCTAACACTGAAGCTTTCTTT.

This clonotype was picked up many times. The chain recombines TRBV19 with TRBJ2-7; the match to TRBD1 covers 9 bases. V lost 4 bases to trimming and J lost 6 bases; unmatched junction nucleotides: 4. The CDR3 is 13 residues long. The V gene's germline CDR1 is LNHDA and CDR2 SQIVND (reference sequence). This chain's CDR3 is CASSNRDRAEQYF. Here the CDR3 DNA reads TGTGCCAGTAGTAACCGGGACAGGGCCGAGCAGTACTTC. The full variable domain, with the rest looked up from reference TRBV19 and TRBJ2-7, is DGGITQSPKYLFRKEGQNVTLSCEQNLNHDAMYWYRQDPGQGLRLIYYSQIVNDFQKGDIAEGYSVSREKKESFPLTVTSAQKNPTAFYLCASSNRDRAEQYFGPGTRLTVT.

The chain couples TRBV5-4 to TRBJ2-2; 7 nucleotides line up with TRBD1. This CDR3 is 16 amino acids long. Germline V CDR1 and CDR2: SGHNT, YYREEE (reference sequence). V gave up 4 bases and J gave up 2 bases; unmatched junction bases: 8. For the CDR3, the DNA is TGTGCCAGCAGCATCCCCGGACAGGTCAACACCGGGGAGCTGTTTTTT. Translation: CASSIPGQVNTGELFF. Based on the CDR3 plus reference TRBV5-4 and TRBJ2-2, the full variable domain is ETGVTQSPTHLIKTRGQQVTLRCSSQSGHNTVSWYQQALGQGPQFIFQYYREEENGRGNFPPRFSGLQFPNYSSELNVNALELDDSALYLCASSIPGQVNTGELFFGEGSRLTVL.

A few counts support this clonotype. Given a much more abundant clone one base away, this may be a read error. The DNA for the CDR3 is TGTGCCAGCAGTTTAGGGACAGGGAGTACTGAAGCTCTCTTT. The encoded protein is CASSLGTGSTEALF. V is TRBV27 and J is TRBJ1-1; 9 bases are shared with TRBD1. Germline V CDR1 and CDR2: MNHEY, SMNVEV (reference sequence). The CDR3 is 14 amino acids.

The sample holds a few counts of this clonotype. CDR3 coding DNA: TGTGCCAGTAAAACAGGGGGGAACACAGATACGCAGTATTTT. Residues: CASKTGGNTDTQYF. This chain uses TRBV28 with TRBJ2-3, with 8 bases matching TRBD1. V gave up 9 bases and J gave up 2 bases; unmatched junction bases: 7. CDR1 and CDR2 (germline): MDHEN, SYDVKM. CDR3 length: 14 amino acids.

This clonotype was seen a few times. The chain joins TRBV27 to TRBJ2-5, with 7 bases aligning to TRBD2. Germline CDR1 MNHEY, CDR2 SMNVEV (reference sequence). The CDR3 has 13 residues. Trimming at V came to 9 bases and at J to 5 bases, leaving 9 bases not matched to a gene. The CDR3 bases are TGTGCCAGTTCGAGGGCGGGAGTTGAGACCCAGTACTTC. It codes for CASSRAGVETQYF.

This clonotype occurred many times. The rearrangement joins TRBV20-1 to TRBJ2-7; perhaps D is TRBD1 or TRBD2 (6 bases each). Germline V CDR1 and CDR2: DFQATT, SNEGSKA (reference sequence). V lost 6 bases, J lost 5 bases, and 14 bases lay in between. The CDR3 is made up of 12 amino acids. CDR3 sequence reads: CSATRGQNEQYF. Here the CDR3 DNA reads TGCAGTGCCACACGGGGGCAGAACGAGCAGTACTTC.

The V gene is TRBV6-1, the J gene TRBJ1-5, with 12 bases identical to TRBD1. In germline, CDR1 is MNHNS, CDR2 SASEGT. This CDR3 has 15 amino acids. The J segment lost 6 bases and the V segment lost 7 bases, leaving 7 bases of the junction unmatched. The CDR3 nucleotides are TGTGCCAGCACCCGGGACAGGGGGCTCTTTCAGCCCCAGCATTTT. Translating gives CASTRDRGLFQPQHF.

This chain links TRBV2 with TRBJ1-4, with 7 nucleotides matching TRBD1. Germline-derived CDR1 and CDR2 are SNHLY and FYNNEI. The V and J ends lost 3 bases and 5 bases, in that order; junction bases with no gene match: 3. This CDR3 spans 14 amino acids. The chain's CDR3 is CASSEGTVNEKLFF. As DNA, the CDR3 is TGTGCCAGCAGTGAGGGGACAGTAAATGAAAAACTGTTTTTT. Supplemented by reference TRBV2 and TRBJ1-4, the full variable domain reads EPEVTQTPSHQVTQMGQEVILRCVPISNHLYFYWYRQILGQKVEFLVSFYNNEISEKSEIFDDQFSVERPDGSNFTLKIRSTKLEDSAMYFCASSEGTVNEKLFFGSGTQLSVL.

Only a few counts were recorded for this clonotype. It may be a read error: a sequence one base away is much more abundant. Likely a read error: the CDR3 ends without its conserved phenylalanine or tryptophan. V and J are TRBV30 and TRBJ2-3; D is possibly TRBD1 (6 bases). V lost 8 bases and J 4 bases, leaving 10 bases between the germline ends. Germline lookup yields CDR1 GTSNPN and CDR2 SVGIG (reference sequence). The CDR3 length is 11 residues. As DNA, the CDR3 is TGTGCCACCGGACAGTCAGATACGCAGTATTCT. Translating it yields CATGQSDTQYS.

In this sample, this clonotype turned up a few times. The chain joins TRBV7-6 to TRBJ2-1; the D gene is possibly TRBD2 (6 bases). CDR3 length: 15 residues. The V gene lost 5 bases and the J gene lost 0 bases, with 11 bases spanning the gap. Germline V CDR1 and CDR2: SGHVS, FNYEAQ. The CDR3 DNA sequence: TGTGCCAGCAGCCCCTTGCGGGGCTCCTACAATGAGCAGTTCTTC. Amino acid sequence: CASSPLRGSYNEQFF. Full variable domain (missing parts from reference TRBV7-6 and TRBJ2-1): GAGVSQSPRYKVTKRGQDVALRCDPISGHVSLYWYRQALGQGPEFLTYFNYEAQQDKSGLPNDRFSAERPEGSISTLTIQRTEQRDSAMYRCASSPLRGSYNEQFFGPGTRLTVL.

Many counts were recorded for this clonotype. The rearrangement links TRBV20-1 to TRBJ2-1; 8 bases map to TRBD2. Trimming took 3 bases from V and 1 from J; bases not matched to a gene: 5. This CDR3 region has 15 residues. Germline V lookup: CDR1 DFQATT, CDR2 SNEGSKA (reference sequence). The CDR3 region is CSASTGTRSYNEQFF. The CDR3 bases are TGCAGTGCTAGTACCGGGACTAGATCCTACAATGAGCAGTTCTTC.

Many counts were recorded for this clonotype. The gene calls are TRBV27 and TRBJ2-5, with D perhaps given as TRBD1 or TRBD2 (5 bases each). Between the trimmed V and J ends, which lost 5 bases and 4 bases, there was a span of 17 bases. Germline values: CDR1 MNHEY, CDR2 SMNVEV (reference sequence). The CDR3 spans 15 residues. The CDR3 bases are TGTGCCAGCAGTCCTCGGGGACCCCACAGAGAGACCCAGTACTTC. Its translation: CASSPRGPHRETQYF.

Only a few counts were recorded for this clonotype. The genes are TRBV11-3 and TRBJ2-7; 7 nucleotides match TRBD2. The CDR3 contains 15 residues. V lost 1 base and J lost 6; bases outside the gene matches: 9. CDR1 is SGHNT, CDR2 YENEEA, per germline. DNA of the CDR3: TGTGCCAGCAGCTTAGGGTTGGCGGGAGTTTCCGAGCAGTACTTC. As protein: CASSLGLAGVSEQYF.

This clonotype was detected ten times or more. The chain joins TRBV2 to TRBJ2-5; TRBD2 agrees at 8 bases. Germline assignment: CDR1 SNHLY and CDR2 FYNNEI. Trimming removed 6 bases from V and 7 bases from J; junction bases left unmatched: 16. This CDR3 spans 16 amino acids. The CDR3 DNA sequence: TGTGCCAGCAGCGACGTAGGGGCGGGAGGCCCTCGGACCCAGTACTTC. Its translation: CASSDVGAGGPRTQYF.

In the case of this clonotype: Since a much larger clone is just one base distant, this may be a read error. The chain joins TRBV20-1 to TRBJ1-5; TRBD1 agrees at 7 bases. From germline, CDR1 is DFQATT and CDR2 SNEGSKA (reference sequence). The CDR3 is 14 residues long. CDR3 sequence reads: CSTRQGGNNQPQHF. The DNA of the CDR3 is TGCAGTACTAGGCAGGGGGGAAACAATCAGCCCCAGCATTTT.

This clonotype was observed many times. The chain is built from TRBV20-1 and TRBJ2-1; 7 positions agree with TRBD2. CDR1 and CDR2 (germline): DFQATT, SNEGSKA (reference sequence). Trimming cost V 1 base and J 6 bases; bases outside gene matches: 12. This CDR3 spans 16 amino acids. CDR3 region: CSARGEGGNIANEQFF. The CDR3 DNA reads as TGCAGTGCTAGAGGGGAGGGCGGGAATATCGCCAATGAGCAGTTCTTC.

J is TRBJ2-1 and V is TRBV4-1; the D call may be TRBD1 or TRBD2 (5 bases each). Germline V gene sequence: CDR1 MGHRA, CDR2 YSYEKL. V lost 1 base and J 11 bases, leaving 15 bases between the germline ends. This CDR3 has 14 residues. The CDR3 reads CASSQGPQGVQQFF. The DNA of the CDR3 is TGCGCCAGCAGCCAAGGGCCCCAGGGAGTTCAGCAGTTCTTC.

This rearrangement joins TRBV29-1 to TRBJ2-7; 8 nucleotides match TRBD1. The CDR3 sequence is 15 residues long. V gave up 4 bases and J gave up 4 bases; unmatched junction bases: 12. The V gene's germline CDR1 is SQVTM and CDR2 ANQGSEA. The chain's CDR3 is CSVAGGDAFAYEQYF. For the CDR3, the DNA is TGCAGCGTTGCAGGGGGCGATGCCTTTGCGTACGAGCAGTACTTC.

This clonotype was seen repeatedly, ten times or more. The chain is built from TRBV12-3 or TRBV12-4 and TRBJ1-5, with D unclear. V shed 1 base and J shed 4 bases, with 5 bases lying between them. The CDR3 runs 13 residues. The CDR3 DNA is TGTGCCAGCAGTTTAGGCAAGAATCAGCCCCAGCATTTT. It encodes CASSLGKNQPQHF.

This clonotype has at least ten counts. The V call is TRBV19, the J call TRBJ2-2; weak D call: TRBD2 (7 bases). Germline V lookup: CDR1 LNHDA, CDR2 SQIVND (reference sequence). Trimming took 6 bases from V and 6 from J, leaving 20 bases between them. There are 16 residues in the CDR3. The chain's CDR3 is CASSKRGAGDSGELFF. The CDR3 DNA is TGTGCCAGTAGCAAACGGGGGGCAGGGGATTCCGGGGAGCTGTTTTTT.

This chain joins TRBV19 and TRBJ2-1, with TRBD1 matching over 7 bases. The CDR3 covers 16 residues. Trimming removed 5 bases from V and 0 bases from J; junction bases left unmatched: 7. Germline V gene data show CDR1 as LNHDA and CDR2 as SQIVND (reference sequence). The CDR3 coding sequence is TGTGCCAGTAGTGACACAGGGGCTAGCTCCTACAATGAGCAGTTCTTC. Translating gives CASSDTGASSYNEQFF.